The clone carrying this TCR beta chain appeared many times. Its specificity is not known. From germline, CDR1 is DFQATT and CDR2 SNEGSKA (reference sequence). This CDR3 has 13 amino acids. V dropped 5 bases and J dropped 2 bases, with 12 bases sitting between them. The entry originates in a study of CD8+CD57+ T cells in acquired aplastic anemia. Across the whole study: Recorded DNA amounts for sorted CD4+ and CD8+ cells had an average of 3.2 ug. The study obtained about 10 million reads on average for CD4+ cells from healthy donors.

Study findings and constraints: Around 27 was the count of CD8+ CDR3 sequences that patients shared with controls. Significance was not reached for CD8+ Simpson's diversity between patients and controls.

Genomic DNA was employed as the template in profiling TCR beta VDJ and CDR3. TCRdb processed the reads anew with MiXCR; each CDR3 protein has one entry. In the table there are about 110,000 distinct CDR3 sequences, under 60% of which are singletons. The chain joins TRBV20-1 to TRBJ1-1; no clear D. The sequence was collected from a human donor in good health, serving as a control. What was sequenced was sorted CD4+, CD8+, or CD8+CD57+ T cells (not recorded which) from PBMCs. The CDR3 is CSALDTFNTEAFF. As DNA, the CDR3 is TGCAGTGCTCTTGACACTTTTAACACTGAAGCTTTCTTT.